The 30 T cell receptor beta chains below were found in one sample sequenced in a study of blood T cell repertoires in COVID-19. Profiling relied on immunoSEQ multiplex PCR, and the TCRdb table lists in-frame clones only, not all of them. The sample contains just over 80,000 clones, 81% of which appear only once. The material sequenced was peripheral blood. The receptors were sampled from a man older than 75 with acute or convalescent COVID-19.

V and J are TRBV6-5 and TRBJ1-2; D is possibly TRBD1 (5 bases). CDR1 and CDR2 (germline): MNHEY, SVGAGI. V dropped 0 bases and J dropped 7 bases, with 15 bases sitting between them. CDR3 length: 15 amino acids. Here the CDR3 DNA reads TGTGCCAGCAGTTACTCGACGGACAACTGGAGTGGCTACACCTTC. It translates to CASSYSTDNWSGYTF.

Only one count was recorded for this clone. The chain has TRBV28 and TRBJ1-5, with TRBD1 identical over 9 bases. V trimming: 6 bases; J trimming: 5 bases; junction bases outside the gene matches: 5. In germline, CDR1 is MDHEN, CDR2 SYDVKM. This CDR3 region has 14 residues. The CDR3 nucleotides are TGTGCCAGCAGCTCAGGACAGGGGTATCAGCCCCAGCATTTT. It specifies CASSSGQGYQPQHF.

This sequence joins TRBV10-3 and TRBJ1-5; 11 bases match TRBD1. This CDR3 has 16 amino acids. Germline V CDR1 and CDR2: ENHRY, SYGVKD. The V and J ends lost 0 bases and 6 bases, in that order; junction bases with no gene match: 4. CDR3 protein: CAISESKGQGGQPQHF. The CDR3 DNA follows: TGTGCCATCAGTGAGTCGAAGGGACAGGGGGGTCAGCCCCAGCATTTT.

The genes are TRBV27 and TRBJ2-1; D remains ambiguous. V gave up 4 bases and J gave up 5 bases, with 9 bases separating them. The CDR3 has 13 residues. The germline CDR1 and CDR2 sequences are MNHEY and SMNVEV (reference sequence). The CDR3 region has the DNA TGTGCCAGCAGTTCCCTAAGAAACAATGAGCAGTTCTTC. Its translation: CASSSLRNNEQFF.

The chain is built from TRBV29-1 and TRBJ1-5; 9 bases match TRBD1. The CDR3 consists of 13 residues. The V segment lost 6 bases and the J segment 2 bases; nucleotides outside the gene matches: 2. CDR1 SQVTM and CDR2 ANQGSEA come from the germline V gene. The CDR3 nucleotides read TGCAGCGTGGGACAGGGTGGCAATCAGCCCCAGCATTTT. Translated, it gives CSVGQGGNQPQHF.

CDR3 protein: CASSVEGARSYGYTF. DNA of the CDR3: TGTGCCAGCAGCGTAGAGGGGGCAAGGAGCTATGGCTACACCTTC. The rearrangement uses TRBV9 and TRBJ1-2; 7 positions match TRBD1. Losses at the gene ends were 0 bases for V and 4 bases for J; bases not matched to a gene: 6. The CDR3 loop spans 15 amino acids. Germline CDR1 is SGDLS and CDR2 is YYNGEE. The full variable domain, with the rest looked up from reference TRBV9 and TRBJ1-2, is DSGVTQTPKHLITATGQRVTLRCSPRSGDLSVYWYQQSLDQGLQFLIQYYNGEERAKGNILERFSAQQFPDLHSELNLSSLELGDSALYFCASSVEGARSYGYTFGSGTRLTVV.

The chain joins TRBV18 to TRBJ1-4; TRBD1 aligns across 7 bases. The CDR3 loop spans 14 amino acids. Unmatched junction bases numbered 1, after V lost 4 bases and J lost 2 bases. Germline values: CDR1 KGHSH, CDR2 LQKENI. CDR3: CASSLQGTNEKLFF. The CDR3 DNA sequence: TGTGCCAGCTCACTACAGGGGACTAATGAAAAACTGTTTTTT. Filled out from reference TRBV18 and TRBJ1-4, the complete variable domain reads NAGVMQNPRHLVRRRGQEARLRCSPMKGHSHVYWYRQLPEEGLKFMVYLQKENIIDESGMPKERFSAEFPKEGPSILRIQQVVRGDSAAYFCASSLQGTNEKLFFGSGTQLSVL.

The CDR3 reads CASSLGGITNEKLFF. CDR3 sequence (DNA): TGTGCCAGCAGCCTAGGCGGGATAACTAATGAAAAACTGTTTTTT. This sequence joins TRBV28 and TRBJ1-4; no definite D call. Germline CDR1 and CDR2: MDHEN and SYDVKM. V shed 6 bases and J shed 1 base, with 12 bases lying between them. The CDR3 length is 15 residues. Looking up the rest from reference TRBV28 and TRBJ1-4 gives the full variable domain: DVKVTQSSRYLVKRTGEKVFLECVQDMDHENMFWYRQDPGLGLRLIYFSYDVKMKEKGDIPEGYSVSREKKERFSLILESASTNQTSMYLCASSLGGITNEKLFFGSGTQLSVL.

This chain joins TRBV6-1 and TRBJ1-5; 7 positions agree with TRBD1. This CDR3 has 14 residues. V lost 3 bases and J lost 11; bases outside the gene matches: 10. The germline gives CDR1 MNHNS, CDR2 SASEGT. DNA for the CDR3: TGTGCCAGCAGTGAGGGACAGTCAATCGGGGCCCAGCATTTT. Translation: CASSEGQSIGAQHF.

The V gene is TRBV3-1 (or the pseudogene TRBV3-2), the J gene TRBJ2-1; 12 nucleotides line up with TRBD2. The J segment lost 3 bases and the V segment lost 4 bases, leaving 7 bases of the junction unmatched. The CDR3 contains 17 residues. Germline-derived CDR1 and CDR2 are LGHDT and YNNKEL (reference sequence). The CDR3: CASSRRPTSGSYNEQFF. In nucleotides, the CDR3 is TGTGCCAGCAGCCGTCGCCCGACTAGCGGGAGCTACAATGAGCAGTTCTTC.

The chain links TRBV28 to TRBJ2-4; D not resolved. The CDR3 sequence is 13 residues long. Germline CDR1 is MDHEN and CDR2 is SYDVKM. V was shortened by 3 bases and J by 7 bases, with 10 bases between the two germline ends. The CDR3 sequence: CASSFNEVNIQYF. The DNA of the CDR3 is TGTGCCAGCAGTTTTAACGAGGTGAACATTCAGTACTTC.

The V gene is TRBV3-1 (or the pseudogene TRBV3-2), the J gene TRBJ2-3, with D tentatively TRBD2 (7 bases). The CDR3 loop spans 16 amino acids. Looked up from germline, CDR1 is LGHDT and CDR2 is YNNKEL (reference sequence). Trimming removed 4 bases from V and 6 bases from J, with 20 bases in between. CDR3: CASSRRGGASSDTQYF. The CDR3 coding sequence is TGTGCCAGCAGCCGCCGCGGGGGCGCCTCGTCGGATACGCAGTATTTT.

The chain combines TRBV7-2 with TRBJ1-1; 10 bases align to TRBD1. The CDR3 loop spans 14 amino acids. Germline assignment: CDR1 SGHTA and CDR2 FQGNSA. Trimming at V came to 5 bases and at J to 4 bases, leaving 4 bases not matched to a gene. CDR3 region: CASSQDRGGTEAFF. CDR3 sequence (DNA): TGTGCCAGCAGCCAGGACAGGGGGGGCACTGAAGCTTTCTTT.

The chain links TRBV29-1 to TRBJ2-3, with TRBD1 matching 8 bases. The germline V gene has CDR1 SQVTM and CDR2 ANQGSEA. This CDR3 is 14 amino acids long. V was pared by 4 bases and J by 0 bases, with 3 bases of the junction left unmatched. The CDR3 DNA is TGCAGCGTTGTACGGACAGGGAGCACAGATACGCAGTATTTT. Translated: CSVVRTGSTDTQYF.

This chain joins TRBV5-1 and TRBJ2-2; 10 nucleotides line up with TRBD1. V was pared by 4 bases and J by 4 bases, with 4 bases of the junction left unmatched. This CDR3 region has 15 residues. Germline V lookup: CDR1 SGHRS, CDR2 YFSETQ. CDR3 amino acids: CASSPGTGATGELFF. CDR3 in DNA: TGCGCCAGCAGCCCAGGGACAGGGGCCACCGGGGAGCTGTTTTTT.

This chain uses TRBV7-2 with TRBJ1-3; 7 bases fit TRBD1. The CDR3 length is 16 residues. The junction had 6 bases not matched to a gene; V was cut back by 4 bases and J by 0 bases. Per germline, CDR1 SGHTA and CDR2 FQGNSA. The CDR3 protein is CASSSDRTTSGNTIYF. CDR3 sequence (DNA): TGTGCCAGCAGCTCGGACAGGACTACCTCTGGAAACACCATATATTTT.

The sample holds one count of this clone. V is TRBV5-1 and J is TRBJ1-2, with 7 bases identical to TRBD1. V lost 1 base and J lost 1; bases outside the gene matches: 1. The CDR3 contains 14 residues. Germline CDR1 reads SGHRS; CDR2 reads YFSETQ. The CDR3 bases are TGCGCCAGCAGCTTGAGGGGGCTTAACTATGGCTACACCTTC. Protein product: CASSLRGLNYGYTF.

This chain connects TRBV27 to TRBJ1-2, with 9 nucleotides matching TRBD1. The CDR3 extends over 17 amino acids. Trimming cost V 0 bases and J 0 bases; bases outside gene matches: 5. Germline-derived CDR1 and CDR2 are MNHEY and SMNVEV (reference sequence). Here the CDR3 DNA reads TGTGCCAGCAGTTTATCCGGGACAGGGAATGCTAACTATGGCTACACCTTC. Encoded protein: CASSLSGTGNANYGYTF.

The chain employs TRBV28 and TRBJ2-1; 7 bases are shared with TRBD2. Germline trimming cut 6 bases from V and 4 bases from J; bases unmatched to any gene: 6. Germline-derived CDR1 and CDR2 are MDHEN and SYDVKM. The CDR3 has 14 residues. The CDR3 DNA sequence: TGTGCCAGCAGCCTTAGCGGGTCGTACAATGAGCAGTTCTTC. Protein: CASSLSGSYNEQFF.

This chain uses TRBV28 with TRBJ2-1, with 8 bases fitting TRBD2. The J segment lost 7 bases and the V segment lost 5 bases, leaving 13 bases of the junction unmatched. The CDR3 is 16 residues long. The germline V gene encodes CDR1 MDHEN and CDR2 SYDVKM. CDR3 sequence reads: CASSHLGREEDNEQFF. In DNA, the CDR3 is TGTGCCAGCAGTCATCTCGGGAGGGAGGAGGATAATGAGCAGTTCTTC. The entire variable domain, with the rest obtained from reference TRBV28 and TRBJ2-1, is as follows: DVKVTQSSRYLVKRTGEKVFLECVQDMDHENMFWYRQDPGLGLRLIYFSYDVKMKEKGDIPEGYSVSREKKERFSLILESASTNQTSMYLCASSHLGREEDNEQFFGPGTRLTVL.

The chain uses TRBV28 and TRBJ1-5; D is unclear. Trimming took off 3 bases at V and 6 bases at J, with 18 bases between the two ends. Germline V CDR1 and CDR2: MDHEN, SYDVKM. The CDR3 sequence is 16 residues long. The CDR3 DNA is TGTGCCAGCAGTTTGGTTCAGAGGGCGCGGGCTCAGCCCCAGCATTTT. Amino acid sequence: CASSLVQRARAQPQHF. The full variable domain, its missing parts supplied by reference TRBV28 and TRBJ1-5, is DVKVTQSSRYLVKRTGEKVFLECVQDMDHENMFWYRQDPGLGLRLIYFSYDVKMKEKGDIPEGYSVSREKKERFSLILESASTNQTSMYLCASSLVQRARAQPQHFGDGTRLSIL.

The sample holds a few counts of this clone. The genes are TRBV11-3 and TRBJ2-2; 7 bases fit TRBD1. The CDR3 spans 16 residues. In germline, CDR1 is SGHNT, CDR2 YENEEA. The V segment lost 4 bases and the J segment 6 bases; nucleotides outside the gene matches: 11. In DNA form, the CDR3 reads TGTGCCAGCAGCTCACGAGGGGGCATTCTCCCCGGGGAGCTGTTTTTT. This encodes CASSSRGGILPGELFF.

This chain links TRBV5-4 with TRBJ2-2, with D perhaps matching TRBD1 (6 bases). V lost 6 bases, J lost 5 bases, and 20 bases lay in between. The V gene's germline CDR1 is SGHNT and CDR2 YYREEE (reference sequence). This CDR3 is 16 amino acids long. In nucleotides, the CDR3 is TGTGCCAGCAATACCCTCGGGACAAGAGGAACCGGGGAGCTGTTTTTT. Protein product: CASNTLGTRGTGELFF.

The rearrangement uses TRBV2 and TRBJ1-1; TRBD1 aligns across 8 bases. CDR1 is SNHLY and CDR2 is FYNNEI in the germline V gene. This CDR3 is built from 14 residues. Trimming removed 5 bases from V and 2 bases from J; junction bases left unmatched: 4. The CDR3 loop reads CASSQQGDNTEAFF. As DNA, the CDR3 is TGTGCCAGCAGTCAACAGGGGGATAACACTGAAGCTTTCTTT.

The rearrangement uses TRBV28 and TRBJ1-1, with TRBD1 matching 7 bases. Germline V gene sequence: CDR1 MDHEN, CDR2 SYDVKM. This CDR3 is built from 16 residues. J lost 1 base, V lost 3 bases, and 8 bases had no gene match. The CDR3 DNA reads as TGTGCCAGCAGTTTCCGACCCGGGACAGCGAACACTGAAGCTTTCTTT. Its protein product is CASSFRPGTANTEAFF.

The gene calls are TRBV5-4 and TRBJ2-7, with 9 positions matching TRBD2. V gave up 0 bases and J gave up 6 bases; unmatched junction bases: 7. The CDR3 covers 15 residues. Looked up from germline, CDR1 is SGHNT and CDR2 is YYREEE (reference sequence). The CDR3 loop is CASSLGGRAPAEQYF. The CDR3 DNA sequence: TGTGCCAGCAGCTTGGGCGGGAGGGCCCCCGCCGAGCAGTACTTC.

This chain joins TRBV21-1 and TRBJ1-2; the D call TRBD1 from the table was never checked on the DNA. TRBV21-1 is designated a pseudogene. The CDR3 contains 15 residues. CDR3 DNA: TGTGCCAGCAGCAAAGGGGAGACAGGGGGCCGGGGCTACACCTTC. Its translation is CASSKGETGGRGYTF.

V usage is TRBV27 and J usage is TRBJ2-1; TRBD2 aligns across 9 bases. The germline CDR1 and CDR2 sequences are MNHEY and SMNVEV (reference sequence). The CDR3 has 15 residues. The V segment lost 4 bases and the J segment 7 bases; nucleotides outside the gene matches: 8. DNA for the CDR3: TGTGCCAGCAGTTGGGAACTAGCGGGTGAAAATGAGCAGTTCTTC. This codes for CASSWELAGENEQFF.

V gene TRBV2 combines with J gene TRBJ2-1; 9 bases agree with TRBD2. Germline values: CDR1 SNHLY, CDR2 FYNNEI. J gave up 4 bases and V 4 bases, and 5 bases lay outside the gene matches. The CDR3 extends over 15 amino acids. The CDR3: CASSVELAGYNEQFF. In nucleotides, the CDR3 is TGTGCCAGCAGTGTAGAGCTAGCGGGATACAATGAGCAGTTCTTC.

The V call is TRBV2, the J call TRBJ1-3, with D unresolved. Looked up from germline, CDR1 is SNHLY and CDR2 is FYNNEI. CDR3 length: 14 residues. The germline V and J ends were trimmed by 0 bases and 7 bases, with 10 bases remaining between them. The CDR3 loop is CASSEAGGWNTIYF. CDR3 nucleotide sequence: TGTGCCAGCAGTGAAGCGGGAGGGTGGAACACCATATATTTT. Filled out from reference TRBV2 and TRBJ1-3, the complete variable domain reads EPEVTQTPSHQVTQMGQEVILRCVPISNHLYFYWYRQILGQKVEFLVSFYNNEISEKSEIFDDQFSVERPDGSNFTLKIRSTKLEDSAMYFCASSEAGGWNTIYFGEGSWLTVV.